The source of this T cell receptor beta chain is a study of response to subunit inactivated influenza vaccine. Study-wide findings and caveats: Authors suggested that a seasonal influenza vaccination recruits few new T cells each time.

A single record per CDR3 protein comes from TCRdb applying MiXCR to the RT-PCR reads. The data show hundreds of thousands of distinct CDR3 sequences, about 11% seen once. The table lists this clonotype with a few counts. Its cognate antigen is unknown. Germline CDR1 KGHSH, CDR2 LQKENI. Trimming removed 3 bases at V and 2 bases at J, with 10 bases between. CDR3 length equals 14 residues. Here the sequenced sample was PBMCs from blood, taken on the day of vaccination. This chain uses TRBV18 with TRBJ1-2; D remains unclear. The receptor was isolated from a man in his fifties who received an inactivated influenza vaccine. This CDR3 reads CASSPGQFNYGYTF. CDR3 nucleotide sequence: TGTGCCAGCTCACCGGGCCAGTTCAACTATGGCTACACCTTC.